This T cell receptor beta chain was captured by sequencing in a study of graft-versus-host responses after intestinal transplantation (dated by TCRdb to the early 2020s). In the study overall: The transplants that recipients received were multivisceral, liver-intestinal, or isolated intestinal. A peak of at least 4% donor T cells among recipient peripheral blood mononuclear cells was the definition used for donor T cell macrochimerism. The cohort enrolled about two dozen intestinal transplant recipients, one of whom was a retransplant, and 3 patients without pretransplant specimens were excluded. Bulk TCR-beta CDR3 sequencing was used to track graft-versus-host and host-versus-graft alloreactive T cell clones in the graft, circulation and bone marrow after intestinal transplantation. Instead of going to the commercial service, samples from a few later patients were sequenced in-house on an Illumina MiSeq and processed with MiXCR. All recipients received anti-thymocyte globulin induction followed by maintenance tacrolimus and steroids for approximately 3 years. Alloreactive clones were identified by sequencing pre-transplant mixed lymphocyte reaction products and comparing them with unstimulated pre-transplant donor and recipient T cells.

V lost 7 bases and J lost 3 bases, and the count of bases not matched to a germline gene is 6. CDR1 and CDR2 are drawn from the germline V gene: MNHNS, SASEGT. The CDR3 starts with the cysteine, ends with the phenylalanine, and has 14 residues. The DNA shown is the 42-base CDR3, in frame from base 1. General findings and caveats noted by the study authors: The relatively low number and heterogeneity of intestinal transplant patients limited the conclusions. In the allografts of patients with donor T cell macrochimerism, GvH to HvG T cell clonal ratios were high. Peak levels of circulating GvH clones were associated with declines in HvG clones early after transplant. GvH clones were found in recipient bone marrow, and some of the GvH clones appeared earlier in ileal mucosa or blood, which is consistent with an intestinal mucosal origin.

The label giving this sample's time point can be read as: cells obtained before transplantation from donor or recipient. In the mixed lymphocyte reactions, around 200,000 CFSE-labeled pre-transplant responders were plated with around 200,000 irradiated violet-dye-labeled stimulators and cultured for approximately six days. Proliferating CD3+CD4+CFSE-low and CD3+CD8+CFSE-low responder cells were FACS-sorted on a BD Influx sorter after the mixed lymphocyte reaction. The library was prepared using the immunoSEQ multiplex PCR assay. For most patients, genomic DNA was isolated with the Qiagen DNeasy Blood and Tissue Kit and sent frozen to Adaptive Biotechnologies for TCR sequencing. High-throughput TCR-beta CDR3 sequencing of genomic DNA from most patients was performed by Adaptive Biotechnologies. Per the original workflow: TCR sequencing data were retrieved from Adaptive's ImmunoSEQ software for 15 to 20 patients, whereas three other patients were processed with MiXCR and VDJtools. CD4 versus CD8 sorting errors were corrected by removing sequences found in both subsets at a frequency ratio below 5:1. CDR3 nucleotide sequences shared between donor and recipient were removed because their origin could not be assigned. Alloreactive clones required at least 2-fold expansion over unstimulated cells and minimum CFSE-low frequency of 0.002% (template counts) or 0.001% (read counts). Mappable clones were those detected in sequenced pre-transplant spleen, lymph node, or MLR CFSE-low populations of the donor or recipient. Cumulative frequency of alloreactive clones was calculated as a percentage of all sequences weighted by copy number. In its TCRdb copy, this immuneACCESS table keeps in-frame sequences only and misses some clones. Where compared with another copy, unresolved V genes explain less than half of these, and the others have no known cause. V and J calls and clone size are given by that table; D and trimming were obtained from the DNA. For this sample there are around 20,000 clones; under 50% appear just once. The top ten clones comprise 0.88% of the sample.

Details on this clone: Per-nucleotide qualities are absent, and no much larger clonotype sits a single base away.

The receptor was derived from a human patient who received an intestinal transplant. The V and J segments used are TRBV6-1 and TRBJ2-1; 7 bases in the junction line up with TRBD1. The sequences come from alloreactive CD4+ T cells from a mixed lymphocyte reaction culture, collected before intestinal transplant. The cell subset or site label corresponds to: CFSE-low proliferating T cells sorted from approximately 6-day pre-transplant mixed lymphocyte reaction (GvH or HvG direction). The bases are TGTGCCAGCAAAGGACAGGCATACTACAATGAGCAGTTCTTC. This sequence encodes CASKGQAYYNEQFF.